These T cell receptor beta chains were read from a single sample in a study of blood T cell repertoires in COVID-19. The repertoire was sequenced with immunoSEQ multiplex PCR; TCRdb's copy has only in-frame clones and lacks some. Of about 190,000 clones listed, 75% to 90% were seen once; the top ten hold about 7.2%. What was sequenced was peripheral blood. The source of these receptors is a man aged 55 to 70 with acute or convalescent COVID-19. Each CDR3 is given with its conserved first and last residue. A D gene is named only where the DNA matches it firmly. Size values are once, few and many counts, or a class for expanded clones, and some rows have none.

v_call	d_call	clone_size	j_call	cdr3_aa	cdr3_nt
TRBV7-3	NA	many	TRBJ2-7	CASSPKGGSRSYEQYF	TGTGCCAGCAGCCCCAAGGGGGGGAGTCGTTCCTACGAGCAGTACTTC
TRBV3-1/TRBV3-2	TRBD2	NA	TRBJ2-1	CASSQSGGASNEQFF	TGTGCCAGCAGCCAAAGCGGGGGGGCCTCCAATGAGCAGTTCTTC
TRBV25-1	TRBD1	NA	TRBJ1-4	CASSIGGASNEKLFF	TGTGCCAGCAGCATAGGGGGCGCATCTAATGAAAAACTGTTTTTT
TRBV10-3	NA	NA	TRBJ1-1	CAISEAGWAEAFF	TGTGCCATCAGTGAGGCGGGGTGGGCTGAAGCTTTCTTT
TRBV11-2	TRBD1	NA	TRBJ1-1	CASSFRTGGNTEAFF	TGTGCCAGCAGCTTTCGGACAGGGGGGAACACTGAAGCTTTCTTT
TRBV6-5	NA	once	TRBJ1-1	CASSYSTVYTEAFF	TGTGCCAGCAGTTACAGTACAGTTTACACTGAAGCTTTCTTT
TRBV5-6	NA	NA	TRBJ2-7	CASSPLGAEGKREQYF	TGTGCCAGCAGCCCCTTGGGGGCCGAAGGAAAACGCGAGCAGTACTTC
TRBV18	NA	NA	TRBJ1-1	CASSPNLQARNTEAFF	TGTGCCAGCTCACCCAACCTGCAGGCGAGGAACACTGAAGCTTTCTTT
TRBV5-1	TRBD2	NA	TRBJ2-7	CASSLSLAGGRYEQYF	TGCGCCAGCAGCTTGTCTCTAGCGGGGGGGCGTTACGAGCAGTACTTC
TRBV7-2	NA	NA	TRBJ1-1	CASSLVANTEAFF	TGTGCCAGCAGCTTAGTAGCGAACACTGAAGCTTTCTTT
TRBV6-2/TRBV6-3	NA	NA	TRBJ1-1	CASSSPSDGWNTEAFF	TGTGCCAGCAGTTCCCCCTCCGACGGGTGGAACACTGAAGCTTTCTTT
TRBV4-1	TRBD1	few	TRBJ2-1	CASSLRDRDNEQFF	TGCGCCAGCAGCCTCCGGGACAGGGACAATGAGCAGTTCTTC
TRBV7-9	NA	NA	TRBJ1-2	CASSPYHGADGYTF	TGTGCCAGCAGCCCCTACCACGGCGCGGATGGCTACACCTTC
TRBV10-3	TRBD1	few	TRBJ1-4	CAISALTGTGNEKLFF	TGTGCCATCAGTGCCCTCACCGGGACAGGGAATGAAAAACTGTTTTTT
TRBV6-5	NA	NA	TRBJ2-7	CASRAMVSTLEQYF	TGTGCCAGCAGAGCAATGGTCTCCACCCTCGAGCAGTACTTC
TRBV14	NA	NA	TRBJ2-4	CASSQDRQQNIQYF	TGTGCCAGCAGCCAAGATCGACAGCAAAACATTCAGTACTTC
TRBV4-2	TRBD2	NA	TRBJ2-2	CASSGRDYRELFF	TGTGCCAGCAGCGGACGGGACTACCGGGAGCTGTTTTTT
TRBV2	NA	NA	TRBJ1-1	CASSELQGPEAFF	TGTGCCAGCAGTGAATTACAGGGTCCTGAAGCTTTCTTT
TRBV9	NA	NA	TRBJ1-2	CASSARGLGVDGYTF	TGTGCCAGCAGCGCCCGGGGATTAGGTGTCGACGGCTACACCTTC
TRBV7-2	TRBD2	NA	TRBJ2-1	CASNPGLAGSLRNEQFF	TGTGCCAGCAACCCGGGACTAGCGGGAAGTCTGAGAAATGAGCAGTTCTTC
TRBV9	TRBD1	NA	TRBJ2-3	CASSGGQGSTDTQYF	TGTGCCAGCAGCGGCGGACAGGGAAGCACAGATACGCAGTATTTT
TRBV5-6	TRBD1	NA	TRBJ2-7	CASSFGTGDSEQYF	TGTGCCAGCAGCTTCGGGACAGGGGACAGCGAGCAGTACTTC
TRBV7-2	NA	NA	TRBJ1-5	CASSYRDNQPQHF	TGTGCCAGCAGCTACAGGGACAATCAGCCCCAGCATTTT
TRBV7-2	TRBD2	NA	TRBJ2-1	CASSSTGTSGASSYNEQFF	TGTGCCAGCAGCTCAACCGGGACTAGCGGGGCAAGCTCCTACAATGAGCAGTTCTTC
TRBV6-5	NA	NA	TRBJ1-2	CASSYNRQASSYGYTF	TGTGCCAGCAGTTACAACCGACAGGCCTCCAGCTATGGCTACACCTTC
TRBV18	NA	few	TRBJ1-1	CASSRGENTEAFF	TGTGCCAGCTCCCGCGGGGAGAACACTGAAGCTTTCTTT
TRBV3-1/TRBV3-2	TRBD1	NA	TRBJ1-4	CASSPTGATNEKLFF	TGTGCCAGCAGCCCCACAGGGGCAACTAATGAAAAACTGTTTTTT
TRBV20-1	NA	few	TRBJ2-1	CSAVQASEQFF	TGCAGTGCTGTCCAAGCTTCTGAGCAGTTCTTC
TRBV5-4	NA	NA	TRBJ2-2	CASSLVRDTGELFF	TGTGCCAGCAGCTTGGTTCGGGACACCGGGGAGCTGTTTTTT